Following are 29 T cell receptor beta chains from one sample sequenced in a study of blood T cells in healthy people across ages. The second PCR ran roughly 7 to 12 cycles with a sample-barcoded 5' primer and J-beta primers. TCRdb processed the 5' RACE reads anew with MiXCR; each CDR3 protein has one entry. The table has 1.5 million or so distinct CDR3 sequences, 42% seen once; the top ten hold roughly 3.7%. The sequenced material came from blood. These receptors were taken from a woman under 30 in good health.

This clonotype was detected ten times or more. The CDR3 DNA sequence: TGTGCCAGCAGTTTGACAGACACCGGGGAGCTGTTTTTT. Encoded protein: CASSLTDTGELFF. This chain connects TRBV6-2 or TRBV6-3 to TRBJ2-2; maybe TRBD1 (5 bases). The CDR3 consists of 13 residues. Germline V CDR1 and CDR2: MNHEY, SVGEGT. Trimming stripped 4 bases from V and 3 bases from J, with 6 bases between.

This clonotype was recorded a few times. The J gene is TRBJ1-5, the V gene TRBV20-1; unclear D gene. Trimming removed 6 bases from V and 6 bases from J, with 12 bases in between. The germline CDR1 and CDR2 sequences are DFQATT and SNEGSKA (reference sequence). The CDR3 runs 12 residues. The CDR3 sequence: CSALPDGQPQHF. CDR3 sequence (DNA): TGCAGTGCCCTACCAGATGGTCAGCCCCAGCATTTT.

The chain combines TRBV29-1 with TRBJ2-5; D perhaps matches TRBD2 (5 bases). Germline V CDR1 and CDR2: SQVTM, ANQGSEA. The CDR3 runs 12 residues. Trimming left V 3 bases short and J 4 bases short, with 9 bases between. CDR3 coding DNA: TGCAGCGTTGAGGAGGTAATAGAGACCCAGTACTTC. It specifies CSVEEVIETQYF.

This clonotype came up a few times. The chain has TRBV29-1 and TRBJ1-2; D is unclear. The CDR3 has 12 residues. Trimming cost V 0 bases and J 3 bases, with 5 bases left between them. Germline assignment: CDR1 SQVTM and CDR2 ANQGSEA. Written as DNA, the CDR3 is TGCAGCGTTGAAGAGAGTTACTATGGCTACACCTTC. It codes for CSVEESYYGYTF. The whole variable domain, filled in from reference TRBV29-1 and TRBJ1-2, reads SAVISQKPSRDICQRGTSLTIQCQVDSQVTMMFWYRQQPGQSLTLIATANQGSEATYESGFVIDKFPISRPNLTFSTLTVSNMSPEDSSIYLCSVEESYYGYTFGSGTRLTVV.

This clonotype has at least ten counts. V gene TRBV20-1 combines with J gene TRBJ2-7; TRBD1 aligns across 7 bases. The CDR3 runs to 14 residues. Germline CDR1 reads DFQATT; CDR2 reads SNEGSKA (reference sequence). Trimming cost V 3 bases and J 3 bases; bases outside gene matches: 8. The chain's CDR3 is CSASAWDRDYEQYF. In nucleotides, the CDR3 is TGCAGTGCTAGCGCCTGGGACAGAGACTACGAGCAGTACTTC.

The V and J genes are TRBV11-2 and TRBJ2-3; 8 positions agree with TRBD2. This CDR3 comprises 15 residues. Germline loops: CDR1 SGHAT, CDR2 FQNNGV. The V segment lost 5 bases and the J segment 4 bases; nucleotides outside the gene matches: 8. CDR3 nucleotide sequence: TGTGCCAGCAGCAACCGTACTAGCGGTTCAGATACGCAGTATTTT. Its protein is CASSNRTSGSDTQYF.

The gene calls are TRBV4-3 and TRBJ1-1, with 10 positions matching TRBD1. The CDR3 length is 18 residues. Per germline, CDR1 LGHNA and CDR2 YSLEER. V shed 2 bases, J shed 7 bases, and the junction held 16 bases outside the gene matches. The CDR3 protein is CASSQNPSPGQGRDEAFF. The DNA of the CDR3 is TGCGCCAGCAGCCAAAACCCCAGTCCGGGACAGGGGAGGGATGAAGCTTTCTTT.

CDR3 sequence: CASSQDRGWDQPQHF. The CDR3 nucleotides read TGCGCCAGCAGCCAAGATCGAGGCTGGGATCAGCCCCAGCATTTT. The chain combines TRBV4-3 with TRBJ1-5, with D unresolved. This CDR3 has 15 amino acids. Germline loops: CDR1 LGHNA, CDR2 YSLEER. V was pared by 0 bases and J by 5 bases, with 11 bases between.

This clonotype was observed a few times. The chain couples TRBV7-2 to TRBJ1-1; unclear D gene. Germline V gene sequence: CDR1 SGHTA, CDR2 FQGNSA. The CDR3 is made up of 14 amino acids. V was trimmed by 2 bases and J by 7 bases, leaving 14 bases between them. The CDR3 loop reads CASSLNLGFIEAFF. In DNA, the CDR3 is TGTGCCAGCAGCTTAAATCTGGGATTCATTGAAGCTTTCTTT.

This clonotype was observed a handful of times. This rearrangement joins TRBV9 to TRBJ1-1, with 8 bases lining up with TRBD1. The length of the CDR3 is 16 residues. Looked up from germline, CDR1 is SGDLS and CDR2 is YYNGEE. Trimming cost V 0 bases and J 0 bases; bases outside gene matches: 4. CDR3 sequence (DNA): TGTGCCAGCAGCGTAGTCCAGGGGGCGATGAACACTGAAGCTTTCTTT. This translates into CASSVVQGAMNTEAFF. Combining the CDR3 with reference TRBV9 and TRBJ1-1 gives the whole variable domain DSGVTQTPKHLITATGQRVTLRCSPRSGDLSVYWYQQSLDQGLQFLIQYYNGEERAKGNILERFSAQQFPDLHSELNLSSLELGDSALYFCASSVVQGAMNTEAFFGQGTRLTVV.

V gene TRBV20-1 combines with J gene TRBJ2-3; no firm D call. Looked up from germline, CDR1 is DFQATT and CDR2 is SNEGSKA (reference sequence). The V end lost 0 bases, the J end lost 0 bases, and 7 bases lay between the germline ends. The length of the CDR3 is 14 residues. The chain's CDR3 is CSARDATSTDTQYF. The CDR3 DNA follows: TGCAGTGCTAGAGATGCTACTAGCACAGATACGCAGTATTTT.

This chain joins TRBV11-2 and TRBJ2-2; 10 bases fit TRBD2. CDR3 length equals 16 residues. Germline loops: CDR1 SGHAT, CDR2 FQNNGV. The junction had 8 bases not matched to a gene; V was cut back by 4 bases and J by 6 bases. CDR3 in amino acids: CASSSSSGRTAGELFF. CDR3 DNA: TGTGCCAGCAGCTCGTCTAGCGGGAGAACTGCCGGGGAGCTGTTTTTT.

As to this clonotype: Compared with germline, one end of the junction differs, possibly owing to a read error. CDR3 in DNA: TGTGCCAGCAGCTTGTTTACCGGGCAAGAGCAGTACTTC. It translates to CASSLFTGQEQYF. The gene calls are TRBV5-1 and TRBJ2-7; the D is unclear. CDR1 and CDR2 (germline): SGHRS, YFSETQ. The CDR3 spans 13 residues.

This clonotype has ten or more counts. This chain uses TRBV20-1 with TRBJ2-3; D is tentatively TRBD1 or TRBD2 (5 bases each). Germline CDR1 and CDR2: DFQATT and SNEGSKA (reference sequence). V was shortened by 3 bases and J by 3 bases, with 7 bases between the two germline ends. This CDR3 comprises 12 residues. In DNA, the CDR3 is TGCAGTGCTAGGTGGGGGACAGATACGCAGTATTTT. It specifies CSARWGTDTQYF.

The chain carries TRBV20-1 and TRBJ2-7, with a tentative D call TRBD2 (5 bases). The CDR3 loop spans 14 amino acids. Germline-derived CDR1 and CDR2 are DFQATT and SNEGSKA (reference sequence). V was trimmed by 6 bases and J by 0 bases, leaving 15 bases between them. Here the CDR3 reads CSACITGNSYEQYF. The CDR3 DNA reads TGCAGTGCCTGTATCACCGGGAACTCCTACGAGCAGTACTTC.

The V gene is TRBV29-1, the J gene TRBJ2-7; 8 bases are a match to TRBD2. This CDR3 has 14 residues. The J segment lost 6 bases and the V segment lost 6 bases, leaving 13 bases of the junction unmatched. The germline gives CDR1 SQVTM, CDR2 ANQGSEA. This chain's CDR3 is CSVQTGLVTVEQYF. In DNA form, the CDR3 reads TGCAGCGTACAAACGGGACTAGTGACTGTCGAGCAGTACTTC.

This clonotype was seen more than once but under ten times. Here the CDR3 DNA reads TGTGCCAGCAGCCAAGCCGGGAGGGAGTACAATGAGCAGTTCTTC. It is translated as CASSQAGREYNEQFF. V gene TRBV3-1 combines with J gene TRBJ2-1; 8 positions agree with TRBD2. The ends lost 1 base at V and 4 bases at J; junction bases unmatched: 3. The germline V gene has CDR1 LGHDT and CDR2 YNNKEL (reference sequence). This CDR3 is built from 15 residues.

This clonotype appeared a few times. This chain links TRBV10-1 with TRBJ1-4; D possibly corresponds to TRBD1 (5 bases). The CDR3 has 13 residues. In germline, CDR1 is WNHNN, CDR2 SYGVQD (reference sequence). V shed 8 bases and J shed 5 bases, with 12 bases lying between them. CDR3 protein: CASFGTENEKLFF. The DNA for the CDR3 is TGCGCCAGCTTCGGGACGGAGAATGAAAAACTGTTTTTT.

The chain carries TRBV12-3 or TRBV12-4 and TRBJ2-2, with a weak D call TRBD1 (5 bases). V lost 5 bases, J lost 4 bases, and 11 bases lay in between. The CDR3 is made up of 14 amino acids. Here the CDR3 reads CASSVSRVTGELFF. CDR3 bases: TGTGCCAGCAGTGTATCCAGGGTCACCGGGGAGCTGTTTTTT.

This chain links TRBV12-3 or TRBV12-4 with TRBJ2-4; 10 bases match TRBD1. Trimming cost V 2 bases and J 8 bases; bases outside gene matches: 9. This CDR3 contains 16 residues. The CDR3 region has the DNA TGTGCCAGCAGTTTAAGTCCTGGGACAGGGGATCACATTCAGTACTTC. Translating it yields CASSLSPGTGDHIQYF.

The chain combines TRBV5-1 with TRBJ2-7; D might be TRBD2 (5 bases). Trimming stripped 2 bases from V and 0 bases from J, with 9 bases between. CDR1 SGHRS and CDR2 YFSETQ come from the germline V gene. This CDR3 is 14 amino acids long. CDR3 nucleotides: TGCGCCAGCAGCTTCGCTAGCAGCTCCTACGAGCAGTACTTC. Protein: CASSFASSSYEQYF.

The chain employs TRBV6-5 and TRBJ2-5; 8 nucleotides match TRBD2. Matching the DNA end better, TRBJ2-7 makes the J call doubtful. Per germline, CDR1 MNHEY and CDR2 SVGAGI. CDR3 size: 16 residues. The CDR3 loop is CASSYSGGAMAYEQYF. The CDR3 DNA reads TGTGCCAGCAGTTACAGCGGGGGAGCGATGGCCTACGAGCAGTACTTC.

In this sample, this clonotype turned up a few times. The chain employs TRBV25-1 and TRBJ2-1, with 9 bases lining up with TRBD1. From germline, CDR1 is MGHDK and CDR2 SYGVNS. CDR3 length: 14 residues. The V gene end was trimmed by 7 bases and the J gene end by 6 bases; junction bases not matched to a gene: 7. The CDR3 DNA sequence: TGTGCCAGCAAAAAGACAGGGGGTTTCAATGAGCAGTTCTTC. This encodes CASKKTGGFNEQFF.

The V call is TRBV20-1, the J call TRBJ1-5; no clear D gene. From germline, CDR1 is DFQATT and CDR2 SNEGSKA (reference sequence). There are 14 residues in the CDR3. Trimming stripped 0 bases from V and 0 bases from J, with 6 bases between. For the CDR3, the DNA is TGCAGTGCTAGAGATCCACATAGCAATCAGCCCCAGCATTTT. Protein product: CSARDPHSNQPQHF.

The gene calls are TRBV9 and TRBJ2-2; 11 bases map to TRBD2. CDR1 is SGDLS, CDR2 YYNGEE, per germline. The ends lost 3 bases at V and 4 bases at J; junction bases unmatched: 11. CDR3 length equals 18 residues. This CDR3 reads CASSAYELAGAGTGELFF. CDR3 DNA sequence: TGTGCCAGCAGCGCCTACGAACTAGCGGGAGCTGGCACCGGGGAGCTGTTTTTT.

This chain links TRBV20-1 with TRBJ2-7; TRBD2 agrees at 15 bases. V was pared by 5 bases and J by 7 bases, with 18 bases of the junction left unmatched. CDR3 length: 18 residues. Germline CDR1 DFQATT, CDR2 SNEGSKA (reference sequence). The CDR3 loop reads CSARGLAGGTSTYNEQYF. As DNA, the CDR3 is TGCAGTGCTCGGGGACTAGCGGGAGGTACCTCCACCTACAATGAGCAGTACTTC.

The chain is built from TRBV29-1 and TRBJ1-1, with D unclear. There are 13 residues in the CDR3. V lost 7 bases, J lost 9 bases, and 21 bases lay in between. Germline lookup yields CDR1 SQVTM and CDR2 ANQGSEA. CDR3 amino acids: CSALNRQSVKAFF. The CDR3 DNA follows: TGCAGCGCCCTCAACCGACAATCGGTCAAAGCTTTCTTT.

Only a few counts were recorded for this clonotype. The chain combines TRBV10-3 with TRBJ2-5; the D gene is possibly TRBD1 (5 bases). Trimming left V 6 bases short and J 3 bases short, with 11 bases between. The CDR3 runs to 13 residues. CDR1 is ENHRY, CDR2 SYGVKD, per germline. CDR3 sequence: CAISRAEKETQYF. The CDR3 nucleotides read TGTGCCATCAGCAGGGCCGAAAAAGAGACCCAGTACTTC.

This clonotype appeared a few times. This chain connects TRBV6-5 to TRBJ2-3, with D unclear. This CDR3 region has 16 residues. Between the trimmed V and J ends, which lost 0 bases and 2 bases, there was a span of 12 bases. Looked up from germline, CDR1 is MNHEY and CDR2 is SVGAGI. CDR3 region: CASSYSISQSTDTQYF. The CDR3 coding sequence is TGTGCCAGCAGTTACTCGATTTCCCAGTCCACAGATACGCAGTATTTT.